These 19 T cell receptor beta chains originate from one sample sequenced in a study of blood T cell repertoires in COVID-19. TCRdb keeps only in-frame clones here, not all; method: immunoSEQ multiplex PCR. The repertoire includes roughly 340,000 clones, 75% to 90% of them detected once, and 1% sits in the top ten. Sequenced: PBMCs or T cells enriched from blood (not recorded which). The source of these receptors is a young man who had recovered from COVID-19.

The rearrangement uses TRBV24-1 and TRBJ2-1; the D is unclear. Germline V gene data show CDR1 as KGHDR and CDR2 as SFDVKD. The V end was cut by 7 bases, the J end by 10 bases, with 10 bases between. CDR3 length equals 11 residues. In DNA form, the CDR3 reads TGTGCCACCAGCTCCGGGTGGGAGCAGTTCTTC. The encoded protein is CATSSGWEQFF.

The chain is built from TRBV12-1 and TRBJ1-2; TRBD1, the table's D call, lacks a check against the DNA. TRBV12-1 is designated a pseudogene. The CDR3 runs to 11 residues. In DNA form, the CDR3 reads TGTGCCAGCAGCTCCAGGGTAGGCTACACCTTC. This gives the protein CASSSRVGYTF.

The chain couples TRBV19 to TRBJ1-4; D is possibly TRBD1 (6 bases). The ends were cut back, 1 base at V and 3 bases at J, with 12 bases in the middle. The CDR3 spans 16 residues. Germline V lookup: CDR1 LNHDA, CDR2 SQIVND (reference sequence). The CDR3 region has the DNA TGTGCCAGTAGTATAGGGCAGGGGATGTCTAATGAAAAACTGTTTTTT. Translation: CASSIGQGMSNEKLFF.

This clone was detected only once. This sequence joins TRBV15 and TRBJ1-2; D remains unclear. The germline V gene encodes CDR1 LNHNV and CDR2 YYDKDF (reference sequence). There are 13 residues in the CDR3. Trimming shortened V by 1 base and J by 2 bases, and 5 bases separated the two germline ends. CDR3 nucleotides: TGTGCCACCAGCAGAGCGGGAAACTATGGCTACACCTTC. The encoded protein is CATSRAGNYGYTF.

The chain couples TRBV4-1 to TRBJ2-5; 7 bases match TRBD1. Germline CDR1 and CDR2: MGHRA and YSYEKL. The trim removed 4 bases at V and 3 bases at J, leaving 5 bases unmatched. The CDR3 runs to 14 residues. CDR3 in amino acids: CASSLRQGEETQYF. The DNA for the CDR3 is TGCGCCAGCAGCCTCCGACAGGGAGAAGAGACCCAGTACTTC.

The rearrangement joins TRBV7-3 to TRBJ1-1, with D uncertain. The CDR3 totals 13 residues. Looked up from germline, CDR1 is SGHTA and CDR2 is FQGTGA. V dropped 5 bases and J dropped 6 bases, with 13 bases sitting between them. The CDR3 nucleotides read TGTGCCAGCAGCCGGTCCAAGTGGTCTGAAGCTTTCTTT. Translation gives CASSRSKWSEAFF.

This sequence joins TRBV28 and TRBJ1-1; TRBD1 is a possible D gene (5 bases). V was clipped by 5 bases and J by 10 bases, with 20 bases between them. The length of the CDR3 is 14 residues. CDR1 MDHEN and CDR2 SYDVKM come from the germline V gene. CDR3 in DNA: TGTGCCAGCAGTACTACTACAGGCCCCGTGGGAGCTTTCTTT. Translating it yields CASSTTTGPVGAFF.

In nucleotides, the CDR3 is TGCGCCAGCAGCCAATTCTCTCAGCATCGCAGGCTTAATTCACCCCTCCACTTT. It encodes CASSQFSQHRRLNSPLHF. The rearrangement uses TRBV4-1 and TRBJ1-6; D uncertain. Germline V gene data show CDR1 as MGHRA and CDR2 as YSYEKL. The germline V and J ends were trimmed by 2 bases and 6 bases, with 20 bases remaining between them. CDR3 size: 18 residues.

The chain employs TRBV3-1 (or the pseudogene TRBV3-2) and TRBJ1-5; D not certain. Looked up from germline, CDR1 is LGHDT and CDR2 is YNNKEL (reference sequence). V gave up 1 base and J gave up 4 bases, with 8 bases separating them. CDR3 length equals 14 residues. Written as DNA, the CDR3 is TGTGCCAGCAGCCAAGCAGCGGGGAATCAGCCCCAGCATTTT. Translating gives CASSQAAGNQPQHF.

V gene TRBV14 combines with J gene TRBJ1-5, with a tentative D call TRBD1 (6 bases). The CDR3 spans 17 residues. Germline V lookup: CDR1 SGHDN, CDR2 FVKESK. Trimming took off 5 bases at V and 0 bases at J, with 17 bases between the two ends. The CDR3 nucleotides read TGTGCCAGCAGCTTTTTCAAGGGGGAGTATAGCAATCAGCCCCAGCATTTT. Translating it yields CASSFFKGEYSNQPQHF.

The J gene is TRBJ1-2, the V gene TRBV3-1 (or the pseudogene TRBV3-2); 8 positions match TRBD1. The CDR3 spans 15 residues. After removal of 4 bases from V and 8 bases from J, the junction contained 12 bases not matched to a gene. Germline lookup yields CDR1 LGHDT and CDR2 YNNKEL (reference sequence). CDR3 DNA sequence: TGTGCCAGCAGCCGAGGACAGGGCGGATTCGAGGGCTACACCTTC. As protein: CASSRGQGGFEGYTF.

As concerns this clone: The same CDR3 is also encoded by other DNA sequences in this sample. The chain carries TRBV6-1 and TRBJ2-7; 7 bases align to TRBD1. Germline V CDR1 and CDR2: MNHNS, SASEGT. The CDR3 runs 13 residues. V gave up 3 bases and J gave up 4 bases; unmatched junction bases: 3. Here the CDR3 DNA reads TGTGCCAGCAGTGAGGTGACAGGGTACGAGCAGTACTTC. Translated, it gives CASSEVTGYEQYF.

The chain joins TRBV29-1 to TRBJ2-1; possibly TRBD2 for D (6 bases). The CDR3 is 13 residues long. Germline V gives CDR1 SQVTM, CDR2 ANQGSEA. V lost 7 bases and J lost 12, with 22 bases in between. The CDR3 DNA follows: TGCAGCGCCTCCGATGGTAGCGGACTTTGGCAGTTCTTC. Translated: CSASDGSGLWQFF.

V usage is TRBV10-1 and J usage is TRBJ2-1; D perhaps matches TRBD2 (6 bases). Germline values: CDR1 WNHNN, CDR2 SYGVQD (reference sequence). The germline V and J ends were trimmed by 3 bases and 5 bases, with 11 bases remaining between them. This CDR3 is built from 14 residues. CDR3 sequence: CASSEPGEHNEQFF. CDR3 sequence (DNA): TGCGCCAGCAGTGAACCGGGAGAGCACAATGAGCAGTTCTTC.

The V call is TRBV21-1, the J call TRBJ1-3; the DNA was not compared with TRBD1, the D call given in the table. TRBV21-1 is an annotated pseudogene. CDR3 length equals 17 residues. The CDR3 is CASSKYTAGGSGNTIYF. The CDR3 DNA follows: TGTGCCAGCAGCAAATATACGGCAGGGGGCTCTGGAAACACCATATATTTT.

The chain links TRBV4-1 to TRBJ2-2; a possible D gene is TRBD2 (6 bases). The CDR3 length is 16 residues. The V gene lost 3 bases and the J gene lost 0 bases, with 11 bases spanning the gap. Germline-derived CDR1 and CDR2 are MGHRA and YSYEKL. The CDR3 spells CASSQAGGTNTGELFF. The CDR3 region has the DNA TGCGCCAGCAGCCAGGCTGGGGGGACGAACACCGGGGAGCTGTTTTTT.

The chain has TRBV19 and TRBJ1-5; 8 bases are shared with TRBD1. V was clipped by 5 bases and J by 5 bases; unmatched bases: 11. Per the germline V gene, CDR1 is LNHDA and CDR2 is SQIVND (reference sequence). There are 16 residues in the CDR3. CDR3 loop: CASSLRGQGQDQPQHF. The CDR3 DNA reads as TGTGCCAGTAGTCTTCGAGGACAGGGACAAGATCAGCCCCAGCATTTT.

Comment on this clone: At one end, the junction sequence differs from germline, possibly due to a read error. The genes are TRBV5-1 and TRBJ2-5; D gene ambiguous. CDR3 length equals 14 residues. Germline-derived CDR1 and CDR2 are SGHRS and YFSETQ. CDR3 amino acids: CASSLGAVQETQYF. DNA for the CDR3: TGCGCCAGCAGTTTGGGTGCGGTCCAAGAGACCCAGTACTTC.

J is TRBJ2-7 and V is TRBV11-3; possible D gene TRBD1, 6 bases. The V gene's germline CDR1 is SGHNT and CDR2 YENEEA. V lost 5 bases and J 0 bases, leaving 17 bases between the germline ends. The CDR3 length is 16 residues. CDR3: CASSKLDSTPSYEQYF. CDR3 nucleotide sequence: TGTGCCAGCAGCAAACTGGACAGCACACCCTCCTACGAGCAGTACTTC.